This T cell receptor beta chain was documented in a study of blood T cells in healthy people across ages. Each sample yielded at least 6 micrograms of PBMC total RNA. Broader study findings: Reliance upon unsorted PBMCs precluded definitive naive versus antigen-experienced comparison. Donor CMV status, an unknown factor, possibly confounded changes in expanded clonotypes.

The germline V gene has CDR1 SGHTA and CDR2 FQGNSA. V lost 2 bases, J lost 4 bases, and 7 bases stayed unmatched. This CDR3 has 15 residues. In the case of this clonotype: Its cognate antigen is unknown.

Sample-barcoded 5' priming and a J-beta primer mix drove a second PCR of roughly 6 to 12 cycles. Via MiXCR, TCRdb re-called the 5' RACE reads, giving one row per CDR3 protein. The data contain around 800,000 distinct CDR3 sequences, around two fifths of them singletons. Sample: blood. This TCR was recovered from a man between 60 and 70 years old in good health. The chain links TRBV7-2 to TRBJ2-5; 7 nucleotides match TRBD2. DNA for the CDR3: TGTGCCAGCAGCTTAACGGCGGGGGAACGAGAGACCCAGTACTTC. Translation: CASSLTAGERETQYF.